This T cell receptor (beta chain) is from a study of T cells in localized non-small cell lung cancer (dated by TCRdb to the early 2020s). Turning to the overall study: The study analyzed T cell repertoires of under 250 early-stage NSCLC patients, comparing tumors and uninvolved tumor-adjacent lungs. The cohort comprised some 220 treatment-naïve NSCLC patients with resected, localized lung tumors. NSCLC patients had a mean age of roughly 66 years, and fewer than 150 were male and 107 female.

At diagnosis, peripheral blood, uninvolved tumor-adjacent lung and tumor were collected and were preserved as a mix of fresh-frozen and FFPE material. For TCR repertoire profiling, blood samples were analyzed in the form of peripheral blood mononuclear cells. The germline V gene sets CDR1 to MGHRA and CDR2 to YSYEKL. Germline trimming amounts to 2 bases on V and 2 bases on J, with 5 as the count of junction bases outside the gene matches. Counted from cysteine to phenylalanine, this CDR3 has 15 amino acids. The CDR3 DNA has 45 bases and is translated from base 1. Notes on this clone: Its antigen target is currently unknown. No base qualities exist here, and no much larger clone lies one base off it.

Points the paper makes about the study in general: Higher T cell density in blood was associated with longer overall survival, whereas higher clonality in adjacent lung was associated with shorter survival. Because the study design was exploratory, TCR variables were selected using unadjusted p-values without false-discovery rate correction. Because multi-region sequencing of the tumors was not done, intratumor heterogeneity could not be ruled out. Uninvolved tumor-adjacent lung showed the highest T cell clonality, higher than tumor, which suggests more focused antigenic responses in the uninvolved tumor-adjacent lung. A median of 57 of the top 100 tumor clones were detected in paired uninvolved adjacent lung, and some 29 of these tumor clones were also found among the top 100 clones of the paired uninvolved adjacent lung.

The immunoSEQ Assay was used to sequence TCR beta CDR3 regions from DNA. On the study's bioinformatics: T cell density was computed as TCR beta template counts normalized to usable DNA estimated by amplifying housekeeping genes. The preseqR package was used to estimate richness by extrapolating to 400,000 templates for PBMC samples and to 120,000 templates for tissue samples. Clonality was calculated as one minus Pielou's evenness. Differential abundance testing on productive amino-acid clonotypes, with a minimum total count of 5 and an alpha of 0.1, was used to identify tissue-enriched TCRs. Repertoire overlap between compartments was quantified with the Jaccard Index and Morisita Overlap Index. GLIPH grouped TCR beta CDR3s together with public tetramer-defined viral CDR3s, and a viral motif had to include at least three viral sequences and show V-gene enrichment. Entries here come from immuneACCESS through TCRdb and include only in-frame sequences with V and J called. Some clones fail to appear in such tables; in the studies checked, an unresolved V gene covers under half of the shortfall, and the cause of the remainder is unknown. The D gene and trimming were derived from the DNA, and the V and J assignments and clone size from that table. The sample profile shows 35,000 or so clones; roughly nine tenths of them were found once. Around 4.1% of the sample rests with the top ten.

Recombination joined TRBV4-1 with TRBJ2-7; 8 of the junction bases match TRBD1. This TCR came from a man aged 35-69 years with stage I lung adenocarcinoma. Sequencing used peripheral blood, obtained before any cancer treatment. For the CDR3, the sequence is CASSQPTGAAYEQYF. In nucleotide form, the sequence is TGCGCCAGCAGCCAACCGACAGGGGCGGCCTACGAGCAGTACTTC.